These 26 T cell receptor beta chains share one sample of origin, sequenced in a study of cytomegalovirus exposure and HLA in healthy donors. Both 60 Vbeta primers and 13 Jbeta primers went into the PCR. Libraries were prepared by immunoSEQ multiplex PCR; TCRdb keeps only in-frame clonotypes and omits some of them. The sample lists roughly 150,000 clones; over 80% were seen once. Sequencing was done on a sample of PBMCs. The receptors shown here come from a boy aged 2 to 10 in good health and CMV-seronegative.

J is TRBJ1-1 and V is TRBV4-1; TRBD1 is a possible D gene (5 bases). Germline V gene lookup returns CDR1 MGHRA and CDR2 YSYEKL. V was trimmed by 1 base and J by 7 bases, leaving 10 bases between them. This CDR3 is 13 amino acids long. The CDR3 nucleotides read TGCGCCAGCAGCCAAGTCGGGGGATTTGAAGCTTTCTTT. Encoded protein: CASSQVGGFEAFF.

The chain is built from TRBV7-2 and TRBJ2-7; 8 nucleotides line up with TRBD1. CDR1 and CDR2 from the germline V gene are SGHTA and FQGNSA. After removal of 4 bases from V and 2 bases from J, the junction contained 4 bases not matched to a gene. This CDR3 has 14 amino acids. The CDR3 is CASSSGQVPYEQYF. CDR3 nucleotides: TGTGCCAGCAGCTCGGGACAGGTTCCCTACGAGCAGTACTTC.

The chain employs TRBV6-4 and TRBJ2-5; D remains ambiguous. Looked up from germline, CDR1 is MRHNA and CDR2 is SNTAGT. Trimming pared 1 base from V and 14 bases from J, leaving 5 bases between. This CDR3 has 9 amino acids. The CDR3 loop is CASSDFPYF. CDR3 in DNA: TGTGCCAGCAGTGACTTCCCTTACTTC.

V usage is TRBV30 and J usage is TRBJ1-2, with D tentatively TRBD1 (5 bases). Germline assignment: CDR1 GTSNPN and CDR2 SVGIG (reference sequence). The V gene lost 4 bases and the J gene lost 4 bases, with 19 bases spanning the gap. The CDR3 totals 15 residues. The CDR3 DNA is TGTGCCTGGATTAAATACAATGTAAGGGGCTATGGCTACACCTTC. This encodes CAWIKYNVRGYGYTF. Looking up the rest from reference TRBV30 and TRBJ1-2 gives the full variable domain: SQTIHQWPATLVQPVGSPLSLECTVEGTSNPNLYWYRQAAGRGLQLLFYSVGIGQISSEVPQNLSASRPQDRQFILSSKKLLLSDSGFYLCAWIKYNVRGYGYTFGSGTRLTVV.

In this sample, this clone turned up a few times. This chain links TRBV19 with TRBJ2-1; TRBD2 matches 11 bases. Germline loops: CDR1 LNHDA, CDR2 SQIVND (reference sequence). There are 16 residues in the CDR3. The junction had 7 bases not matched to a gene; V was cut back by 5 bases and J by 4 bases. As DNA, the CDR3 is TGTGCCAGTAGTGTTACGGGACTAGCGGAATACAATGAGCAGTTCTTC. Translating gives CASSVTGLAEYNEQFF.

The CDR3 nucleotides read TGCAGCGTTGGGGCTAGCGGGAGAGCGAGCTCCTACAATGAGCAGTTCTTC. Residues: CSVGASGRASSYNEQFF. The V call is TRBV29-1, the J call TRBJ2-1; the match to TRBD2 covers 10 bases. Germline CDR1 SQVTM, CDR2 ANQGSEA. The CDR3 spans 17 residues. The trim removed 4 bases at V and 0 bases at J, leaving 9 bases unmatched.

This chain links TRBV18 with TRBJ2-1; D might be TRBD2 (6 bases). The germline gives CDR1 KGHSH, CDR2 LQKENI. V was trimmed by 0 bases and J by 2 bases, leaving 11 bases between them. The CDR3 runs 16 residues. The CDR3 protein is CASSPPRENPYNEQFF. Here the CDR3 DNA reads TGTGCCAGCTCACCACCGCGGGAAAATCCCTACAATGAGCAGTTCTTC. Complete variable domain (other parts from reference TRBV18 and TRBJ2-1): NAGVMQNPRHLVRRRGQEARLRCSPMKGHSHVYWYRQLPEEGLKFMVYLQKENIIDESGMPKERFSAEFPKEGPSILRIQQVVRGDSAAYFCASSPPRENPYNEQFFGPGTRLTVL.

The chain recombines TRBV2 with TRBJ2-7; 10 nucleotides line up with TRBD2. The junction had 10 bases not matched to a gene; V was cut back by 3 bases and J by 2 bases. CDR3 length: 17 residues. Germline values: CDR1 SNHLY, CDR2 FYNNEI. CDR3 coding DNA: TGTGCCAGCAGTGAGGGTTTGTCACTAGCGGGGACCTACGAGCAGTACTTC. Protein product: CASSEGLSLAGTYEQYF.

This chain connects TRBV18 to TRBJ2-1; maybe TRBD2 (6 bases). Between the trimmed V and J ends, which lost 6 bases and 2 bases, there was a span of 17 bases. There are 16 residues in the CDR3. The V gene's germline CDR1 is KGHSH and CDR2 LQKENI. Here the CDR3 reads CASSQITSRTYNEQFF. As DNA, the CDR3 is TGTGCCAGCTCCCAAATCACTAGCCGCACCTACAATGAGCAGTTCTTC.

V gene TRBV29-1 combines with J gene TRBJ2-3; D might be TRBD2 (5 bases). The CDR3 is 13 amino acids. The V gene's germline CDR1 is SQVTM and CDR2 ANQGSEA. V gave up 7 bases and J gave up 2 bases, with 13 bases separating them. The CDR3 loop reads CSAEGGDTDTQYF. For the CDR3, the DNA is TGCAGCGCAGAGGGTGGAGACACAGATACGCAGTATTTT.

This clone was recorded a few times. The chain has TRBV23-1 and TRBJ2-1; TRBD1 matches 7 bases. Being an ORF, TRBV23-1 has a function that is uncertain. CDR3 size: 13 residues. V lost 3 bases, J lost 8 bases, and 4 bases stayed unmatched. The CDR3 DNA is TGCGCCAGCAGTCATTTCACAGGGGATGAGCAGTTCTTC. Its protein is CASSHFTGDEQFF.

The chain couples TRBV2 to TRBJ1-2; TRBD1 agrees at 7 bases. Trimming cost V 6 bases and J 0 bases; bases outside gene matches: 4. Germline CDR1 reads SNHLY; CDR2 reads FYNNEI. The CDR3 has 14 residues. CDR3 sequence reads: CASSGTVSNYGYTF. The CDR3 DNA reads TGTGCCAGCAGCGGGACAGTCTCTAACTATGGCTACACCTTC.

This clone was counted only a few times. The chain recombines TRBV28 with TRBJ1-1; D remains unclear. V lost 8 bases, J lost 7 bases, and 11 bases lay in between. This CDR3 region has 11 residues. Germline assignment: CDR1 MDHEN and CDR2 SYDVKM. This chain's CDR3 is CASALADEAFF. CDR3 nucleotides: TGTGCCAGCGCGCTAGCCGATGAAGCTTTCTTT.

This clone turned up a few times. The chain joins TRBV7-9 to TRBJ2-1; 11 bases are a match to TRBD2. This CDR3 contains 15 residues. With V trimmed by 2 bases and J by 6 bases, 3 bases remained unmatched. Germline V gene lookup returns CDR1 SEHNR and CDR2 FQNEAQ (reference sequence). In DNA, the CDR3 is TGTGCCAGCAGCTTACTAGCGGGAGGACGCAATGAGCAGTTCTTC. Translation: CASSLLAGGRNEQFF.

This chain links TRBV19 with TRBJ2-3; 7 bases are shared with TRBD2. The CDR3 runs to 15 residues. The ends lost 1 base at V and 1 base at J; junction bases unmatched: 2. Per the germline V gene, CDR1 is LNHDA and CDR2 is SQIVND (reference sequence). In DNA, the CDR3 is TGTGCCAGTAGTATAGGGCTAGCGGGCACAGATACGCAGTATTTT. Its protein product is CASSIGLAGTDTQYF.

CDR3 in amino acids: CASSSFPGQKPSETQYF. CDR3 in DNA: TGTGCCAGCAGCTCGTTCCCGGGACAGAAACCCTCTGAGACCCAGTACTTC. This chain uses TRBV11-2 with TRBJ2-5, with 7 nucleotides matching TRBD1. Per the germline V gene, CDR1 is SGHAT and CDR2 is FQNNGV. V shed 4 bases and J 5 bases; nucleotides not matched to a gene: 16. This CDR3 contains 17 residues. Using reference TRBV11-2 and TRBJ2-5 for the parts outside the CDR3, the full variable domain is EAGVAQSPRYKIIEKRQSVAFWCNPISGHATLYWYQQILGQGPKLLIQFQNNGVVDDSQLPKDRFSAERLKGVDSTLKIQPAKLEDSAVYLCASSSFPGQKPSETQYFGPGTRLLVL.

The chain couples TRBV21-1 to TRBJ2-1; the table's TRBD2 call for D was not verified on the DNA. TRBV21-1 is tagged as a pseudogene. The CDR3 has 16 amino acids. CDR3: CASRLAGSHQDNEQFF. DNA for the CDR3: TGTGCCAGCAGACTAGCGGGTTCCCATCAAGACAATGAGCAGTTCTTC.

V usage is TRBV15 and J usage is TRBJ2-7; 13 bases match TRBD2. Germline assignment: CDR1 LNHNV and CDR2 YYDKDF (reference sequence). V gave up 5 bases and J gave up 3 bases; unmatched junction bases: 4. The CDR3 has 15 amino acids. The CDR3 DNA sequence: TGTGCCACCAGCCAGGGACTAGCGGGACTCTACGAGCAGTACTTC. Translating gives CATSQGLAGLYEQYF.

This rearrangement joins TRBV28 to TRBJ1-1; TRBD1 is a possible D gene (6 bases). Trimming stripped 7 bases from V and 1 base from J, with 7 bases between. Germline CDR1 reads MDHEN; CDR2 reads SYDVKM. This CDR3 has 12 amino acids. Here the CDR3 reads CASTGENTEAFF. In DNA form, the CDR3 reads TGTGCCAGCACAGGGGAGAACACTGAAGCTTTCTTT.

This clone appeared a single time. This CDR3 reads CASSFGTGDGYTF. As DNA, the CDR3 is TGTGCCAGCAGTTTTGGGACAGGGGACGGCTACACCTTC. The chain uses TRBV6-5 and TRBJ1-2; TRBD1 matches 10 bases. Trimming cost V 4 bases and J 8 bases; bases outside gene matches: 4. Germline CDR1 reads MNHEY; CDR2 reads SVGAGI. CDR3 length equals 13 residues.

This rearrangement joins TRBV4-2 to TRBJ2-7; 10 nucleotides align to TRBD2. In germline, CDR1 is LGHNA, CDR2 YNFKEQ. With 0 bases clipped from V and 6 bases from J, the junction kept 20 bases outside the gene matches. The CDR3 length is 20 residues. The CDR3 protein is CASSQDWIRLAGDGEVEQYF. The CDR3 bases are TGTGCCAGCAGCCAAGACTGGATCAGGCTAGCGGGAGATGGGGAGGTCGAGCAGTACTTC.

This chain connects TRBV18 to TRBJ1-1; D perhaps matches TRBD1 (6 bases). Trimming took 6 bases from V and 2 from J, leaving 10 bases between them. From germline, CDR1 is KGHSH and CDR2 LQKENI. The CDR3 has 13 amino acids. CDR3 sequence reads: CASSGTSNTEAFF. CDR3 coding DNA: TGTGCCAGCTCGGGGACATCTAACACTGAAGCTTTCTTT.

The V call is TRBV4-3, the J call TRBJ2-7, with 8 bases fitting TRBD2. This CDR3 comprises 17 residues. J gave up 0 bases and V 0 bases, and 7 bases lay outside the gene matches. From germline, CDR1 is LGHNA and CDR2 YSLEER. CDR3 nucleotide sequence: TGCGCCAGCAGCCAAGATAAGGAGCGGGAGAGCTCCTACGAGCAGTACTTC. Translation: CASSQDKERESSYEQYF.

The V call is TRBV7-9, the J call TRBJ2-7; D not certain. V was clipped by 1 base and J by 3 bases, with 16 bases between them. The CDR3 is 16 residues long. Germline V lookup: CDR1 SEHNR, CDR2 FQNEAQ (reference sequence). The CDR3 sequence is CASSLVAGRTFYEQYF. The DNA of the CDR3 is TGTGCCAGCAGCTTAGTGGCAGGCAGAACCTTCTACGAGCAGTACTTC.

The chain recombines TRBV10-3 with TRBJ1-1, with 10 bases matching TRBD1. This CDR3 has 15 residues. Germline loops: CDR1 ENHRY, CDR2 SYGVKD. The ends lost 6 bases at V and 3 bases at J; junction bases unmatched: 7. Here the CDR3 DNA reads TGTGCCATCAGGACAGGGGGCCGCCTGGACACTGAAGCTTTCTTT. It codes for CAIRTGGRLDTEAFF.

The J gene is TRBJ2-2, the V gene TRBV13; 12 bases are shared with TRBD2. The germline CDR1 and CDR2 sequences are PRHDT and FYEKMQ (reference sequence). Trimming cost V 3 bases and J 8 bases; bases outside gene matches: 7. This CDR3 spans 16 amino acids. DNA for the CDR3: TGTGCCAGCAGCTTCCGACTAGCGGGAGTATCAGGGGAGCTGTTTTTT. Protein sequence: CASSFRLAGVSGELFF.